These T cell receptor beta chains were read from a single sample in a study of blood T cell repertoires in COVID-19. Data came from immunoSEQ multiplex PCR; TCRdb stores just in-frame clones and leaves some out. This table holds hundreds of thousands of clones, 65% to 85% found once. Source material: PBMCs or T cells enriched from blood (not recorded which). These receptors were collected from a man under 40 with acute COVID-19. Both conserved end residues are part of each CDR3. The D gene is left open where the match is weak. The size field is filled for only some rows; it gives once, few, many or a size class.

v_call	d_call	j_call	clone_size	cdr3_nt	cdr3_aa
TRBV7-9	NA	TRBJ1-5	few	TGTGCCAGCAGCTTGGGTGTAGCAAATCAGCCCCAGCATTTT	CASSLGVANQPQHF
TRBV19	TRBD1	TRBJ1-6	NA	TGTGCCAGTAGTATCGGACAGGGCAATTCACCCCTCCACTTT	CASSIGQGNSPLHF
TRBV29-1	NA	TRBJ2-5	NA	TGCAGCGTTGAAGTAGTCAGGGGAGAGACCCAGTACTTC	CSVEVVRGETQYF
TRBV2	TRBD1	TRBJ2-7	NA	TGTGCCAGCAGCCGAGGACAGGGGAAGTACGAGCAGTACTTC	CASSRGQGKYEQYF
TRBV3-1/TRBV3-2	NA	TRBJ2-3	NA	TGTGCCAGCAGCCCTCGGGGAACCGCTAGCACAGATACGCAGTATTTT	CASSPRGTASTDTQYF
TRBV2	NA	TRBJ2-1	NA	TGTGCCAGCAGTGTTGACTTAAGCTCCTACAATGAGCAGTTCTTC	CASSVDLSSYNEQFF
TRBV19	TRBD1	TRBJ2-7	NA	TGTGCCAGTAGTATACGGGACAGGCGGATCTACGAGCAGTACTTC	CASSIRDRRIYEQYF
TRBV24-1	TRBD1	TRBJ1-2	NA	TGTGCCACCAGTGATGTCGGGACAGGGGGCGAAGGCTACACCTTC	CATSDVGTGGEGYTF
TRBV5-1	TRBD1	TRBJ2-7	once	TGCGCCAGCAGCTGGACCCTGACAGGGCTCTCCTACGAGCAGTACTTC	CASSWTLTGLSYEQYF
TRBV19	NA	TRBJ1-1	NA	TGTGCCAGTAAAGTCGGCGGCATCACTGAAGCTTTCTTT	CASKVGGITEAFF
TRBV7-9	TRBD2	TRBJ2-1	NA	TGTGCCAGCAGGGGACTAGCGGAGAGCTCCTACAATGAGCAGTTCTTC	CASRGLAESSYNEQFF
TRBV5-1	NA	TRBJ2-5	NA	TGCGCCAGCAGCTTATCAGGACAAGAGACCCAGTACTTC	CASSLSGQETQYF
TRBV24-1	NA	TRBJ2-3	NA	TGTGCCACCAGTGATGGACAGACTCACACAGATACGCAGTATTTT	CATSDGQTHTDTQYF
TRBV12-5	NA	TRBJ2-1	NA	TGTGCTAGTATGAAGGAGTTCAATGAGCAGTTCTTC	CASMKEFNEQFF
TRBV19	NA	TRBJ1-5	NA	TGTGCCAGTAGCGCTGTACAGGGTATTCAGCCCCAGCATTTT	CASSAVQGIQPQHF
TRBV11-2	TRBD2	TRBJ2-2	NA	TGTGCCAGCAGCTTCGAAGCGGGGGTGACCGGGGAGCTGTTTTTT	CASSFEAGVTGELFF
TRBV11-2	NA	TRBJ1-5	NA	TGTGCCAGCAGCTTAGGAGGATCATCATATCAGCCCCAGCATTTT	CASSLGGSSYQPQHF
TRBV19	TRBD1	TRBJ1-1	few	TGTGCCAGTAGGCCTGACAGGGGGCGAACTGAAGCTTTCTTT	CASRPDRGRTEAFF
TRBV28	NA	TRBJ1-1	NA	TGTGCCAGCAGTCAGGTTGCGAACACTGAAGCTTTCTTT	CASSQVANTEAFF
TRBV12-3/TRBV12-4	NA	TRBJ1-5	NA	TGTGCCAGTTTAAAGAGAGGTCAGCCCCAGCATTTT	CASLKRGQPQHF
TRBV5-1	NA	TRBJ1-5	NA	TGCGCCAGCAGCTCACAGGGCCCCTGGGAGCCCCAGCATTTT	CASSSQGPWEPQHF
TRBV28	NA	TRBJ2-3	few	TGTGCCAGCAGCCTTCTCCAGGGCACAGATACGCAGTATTTT	CASSLLQGTDTQYF
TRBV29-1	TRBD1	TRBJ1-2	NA	TGCAGCGTTCGGGGACAGGGACTTGGTTATGGCTACACCTTC	CSVRGQGLGYGYTF
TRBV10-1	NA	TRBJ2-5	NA	TGCGCCAGCAGTGAGGAGGCTAGTAATCAAGAGACCCAGTACTTC	CASSEEASNQETQYF
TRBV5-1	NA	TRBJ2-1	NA	TGCGCCAGCAGCTCCTACGAGGGCAATGAGCAGTTCTTC	CASSSYEGNEQFF
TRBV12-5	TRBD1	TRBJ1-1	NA	TGTGCTAGTGGTTTGGCCAGCCTCGGGACAGCCAACACTGAAGCTTTCTTT	CASGLASLGTANTEAFF